This T cell receptor beta chain was sequenced for a study of blood T cell repertoires in COVID-19. How the authors handled the data: Counts of nucleated cells, estimated from reference gene primer amplification, were obtained. Assay used: immunoSEQ multiplex PCR; TCRdb lists only in-frame clones, some missing. From that table come the V and J calls and clone size; the DNA was used to work out D and trimming. The table lists about 350,000 clones, roughly 87% of them singletons. The ends were cut back, 0 bases at V and 7 bases at J, with 15 bases in the middle. This CDR3 is 15 amino acids long. The V gene's germline CDR1 is ENHRY and CDR2 SYGVKD. Cohort 3 donors counted as recovered after two negative PCRs, clearance, or resolved symptoms.

This TCR was sampled from a woman in her 30s who had recovered from COVID-19. The chain is built from TRBV10-3 and TRBJ1-2; possible D gene TRBD1, 5 bases. What was sequenced was PBMCs or T cells enriched from blood (not recorded which). CDR3 DNA sequence: TGTGCCATCAGTGAGTCGACGGGGGGACCGGGTGGCTACACCTTC. It specifies CAISESTGGPGGYTF.